This T cell receptor (beta chain) comes out of a study of T cells after posttransplantation cyclophosphamide. Per germline, CDR1 MNHEY and CDR2 SVGAGI. This CDR3 has 16 residues. After removal of 0 bases from V and 7 bases from J, the junction contained 8 bases not matched to a gene. Study-wide findings and caveats: Donor-recipient repertoire similarity was low at 1-2 months, rising over year one.

This related bone marrow graft donor gave peripheral blood on the day of marrow donation. Profiling relied on immunoSEQ multiplex PCR, and the TCRdb table lists in-frame clones only, not all of them. The table lists roughly 7,000 clones, more than 60% of them singletons, with under 30% in the top ten. Regarding this clone: What it binds is not known.

Sequenced input: memory CD4+ T cells sorted from blood. The chain joins TRBV6-5 to TRBJ2-4, with TRBD1 matching over 8 bases. The clonotype was recovered from a woman aged 45-59 years in good health and a related stem cell transplant donor. The CDR3 DNA follows: TGTGCCAGCAGTTACTCCCCGAGACAGGGGAGGAACATTCAGTACTTC. Translation gives CASSYSPRQGRNIQYF.